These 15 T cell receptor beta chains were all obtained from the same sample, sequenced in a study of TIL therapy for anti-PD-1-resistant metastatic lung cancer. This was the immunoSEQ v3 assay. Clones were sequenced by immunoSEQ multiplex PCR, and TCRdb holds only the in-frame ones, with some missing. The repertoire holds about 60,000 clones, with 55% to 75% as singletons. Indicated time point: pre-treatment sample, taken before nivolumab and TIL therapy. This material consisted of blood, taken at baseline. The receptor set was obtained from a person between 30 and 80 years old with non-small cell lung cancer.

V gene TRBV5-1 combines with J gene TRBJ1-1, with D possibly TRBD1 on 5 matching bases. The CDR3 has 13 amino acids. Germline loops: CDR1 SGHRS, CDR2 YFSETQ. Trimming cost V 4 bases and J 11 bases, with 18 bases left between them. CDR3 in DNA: TGCGCCAGCAGCCCCCGAGGGGACGACCTGGCTTTCTTT. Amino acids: CASSPRGDDLAFF. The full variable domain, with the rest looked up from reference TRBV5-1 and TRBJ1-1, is KAGVTQTPRYLIKTRGQQVTLSCSPISGHRSVSWYQQTPGQGLQFLFEYFSETQRNKGNFPGRFSGRQFSNSRSEMNVSTLELGDSALYLCASSPRGDDLAFFGQGTRLTVV.

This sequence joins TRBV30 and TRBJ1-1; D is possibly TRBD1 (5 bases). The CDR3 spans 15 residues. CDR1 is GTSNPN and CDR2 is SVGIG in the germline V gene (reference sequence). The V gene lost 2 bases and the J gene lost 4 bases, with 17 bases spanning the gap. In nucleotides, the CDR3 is TGTGCCTGGAGTAGCCTGGGGGAGGGTATCACTGAAGCTTTCTTT. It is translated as CAWSSLGEGITEAFF.

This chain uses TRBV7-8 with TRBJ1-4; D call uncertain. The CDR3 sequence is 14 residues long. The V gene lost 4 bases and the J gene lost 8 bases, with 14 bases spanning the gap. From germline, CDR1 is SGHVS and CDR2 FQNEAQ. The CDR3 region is CASSSSPSEEKLFF. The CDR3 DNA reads TGTGCCAGCAGCTCGTCTCCGTCGGAAGAAAAACTGTTTTTT.

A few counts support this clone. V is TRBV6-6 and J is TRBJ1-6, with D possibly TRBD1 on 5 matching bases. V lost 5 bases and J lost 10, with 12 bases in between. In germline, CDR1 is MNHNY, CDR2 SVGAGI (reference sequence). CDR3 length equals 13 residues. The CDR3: CASSREQVSPLHF. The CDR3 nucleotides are TGTGCCAGCAGTCGCGAACAGGTATCACCCCTCCACTTT.

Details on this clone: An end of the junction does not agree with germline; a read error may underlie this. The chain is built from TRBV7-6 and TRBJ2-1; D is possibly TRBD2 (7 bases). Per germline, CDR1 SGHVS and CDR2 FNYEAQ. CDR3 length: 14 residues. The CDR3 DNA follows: TGTGCCAGCACCTTAGGGGGGGGGTACAATGAGCAGTTCTTC. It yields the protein CASTLGGGYNEQFF.

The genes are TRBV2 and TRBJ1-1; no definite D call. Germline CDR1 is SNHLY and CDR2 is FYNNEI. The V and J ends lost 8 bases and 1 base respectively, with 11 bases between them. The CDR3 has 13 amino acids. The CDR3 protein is CASAEYSNTEAFF. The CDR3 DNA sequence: TGTGCCAGCGCGGAATACTCGAACACTGAAGCTTTCTTT.

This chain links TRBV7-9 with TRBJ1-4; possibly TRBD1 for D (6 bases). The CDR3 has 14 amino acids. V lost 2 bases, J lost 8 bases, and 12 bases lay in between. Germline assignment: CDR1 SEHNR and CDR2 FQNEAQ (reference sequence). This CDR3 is CASSLNQGMEKLFF. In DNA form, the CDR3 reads TGTGCCAGCAGCTTAAACCAGGGGATGGAAAAACTGTTTTTT.

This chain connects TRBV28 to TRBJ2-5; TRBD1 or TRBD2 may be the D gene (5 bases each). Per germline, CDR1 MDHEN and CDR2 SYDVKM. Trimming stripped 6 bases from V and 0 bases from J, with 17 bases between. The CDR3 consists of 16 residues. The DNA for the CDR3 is TGTGCCAGCAGCCTCGGCGAGCGGACATACCAAGAGACCCAGTACTTC. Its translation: CASSLGERTYQETQYF.

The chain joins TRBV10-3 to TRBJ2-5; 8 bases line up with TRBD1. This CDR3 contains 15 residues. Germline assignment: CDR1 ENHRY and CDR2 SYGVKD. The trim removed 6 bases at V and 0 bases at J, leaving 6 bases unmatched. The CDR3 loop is CAIRTGTGHQETQYF. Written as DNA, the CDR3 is TGTGCCATCAGAACCGGGACAGGCCACCAAGAGACCCAGTACTTC.

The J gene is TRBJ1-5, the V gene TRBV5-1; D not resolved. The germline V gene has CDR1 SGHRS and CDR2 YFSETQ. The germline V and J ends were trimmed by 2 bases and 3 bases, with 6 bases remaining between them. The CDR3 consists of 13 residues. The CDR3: CASSLQPNQPQHF. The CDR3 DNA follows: TGCGCCAGCAGCTTACAGCCCAATCAGCCCCAGCATTTT.

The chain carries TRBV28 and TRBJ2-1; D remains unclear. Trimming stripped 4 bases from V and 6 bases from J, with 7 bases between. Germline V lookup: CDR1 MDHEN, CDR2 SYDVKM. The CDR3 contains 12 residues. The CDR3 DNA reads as TGTGCCAGCAGTTACGGGTCCAATGAGCAGTTCTTC. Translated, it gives CASSYGSNEQFF.

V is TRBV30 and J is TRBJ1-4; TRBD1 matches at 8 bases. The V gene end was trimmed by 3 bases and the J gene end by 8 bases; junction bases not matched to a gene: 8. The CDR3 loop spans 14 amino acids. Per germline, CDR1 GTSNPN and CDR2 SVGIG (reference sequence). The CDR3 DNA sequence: TGTGCCTGGAGAACCCAGGGGGCTGGGGAAAAACTGTTTTTT. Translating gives CAWRTQGAGEKLFF.

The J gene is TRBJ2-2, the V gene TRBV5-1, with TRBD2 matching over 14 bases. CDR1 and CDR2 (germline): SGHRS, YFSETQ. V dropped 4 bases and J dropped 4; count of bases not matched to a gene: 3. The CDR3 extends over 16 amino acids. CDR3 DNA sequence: TGCGCCAGCAGCACCGGGACTAGCGGGAGCACCGGGGAGCTGTTTTTT. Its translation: CASSTGTSGSTGELFF.

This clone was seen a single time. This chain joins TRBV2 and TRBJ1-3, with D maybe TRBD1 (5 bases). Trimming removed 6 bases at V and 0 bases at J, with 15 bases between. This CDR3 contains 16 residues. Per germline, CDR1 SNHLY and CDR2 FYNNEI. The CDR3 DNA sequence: TGTGCCAGCAGGAGTGGGACGGTCACCTCTGGAAACACCATATATTTT. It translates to CASRSGTVTSGNTIYF.

CDR3 sequence (DNA): TGCAGCGTGCTAGGGCTAATAGACTCCTACAATGAGCAGTTCTTC. Translation: CSVLGLIDSYNEQFF. This chain connects TRBV29-1 to TRBJ2-1; D uncertain. The germline gives CDR1 SQVTM, CDR2 ANQGSEA. V was cut by 6 bases and J by 0 bases, with 15 bases left in between. The CDR3 length is 15 residues.